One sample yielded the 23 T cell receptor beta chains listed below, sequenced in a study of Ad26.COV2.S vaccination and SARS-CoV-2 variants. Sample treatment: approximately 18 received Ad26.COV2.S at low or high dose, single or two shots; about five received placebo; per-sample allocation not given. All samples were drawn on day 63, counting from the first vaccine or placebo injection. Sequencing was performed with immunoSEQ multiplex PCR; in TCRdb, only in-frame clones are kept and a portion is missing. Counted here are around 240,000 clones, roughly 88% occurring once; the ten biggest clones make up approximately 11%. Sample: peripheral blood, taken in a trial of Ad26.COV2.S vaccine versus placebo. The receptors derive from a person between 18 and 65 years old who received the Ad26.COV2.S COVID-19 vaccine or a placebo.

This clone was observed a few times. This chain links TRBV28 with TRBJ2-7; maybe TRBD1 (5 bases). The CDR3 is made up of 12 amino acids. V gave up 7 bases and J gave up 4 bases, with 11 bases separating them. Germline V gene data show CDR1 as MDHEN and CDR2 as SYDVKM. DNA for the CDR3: TGTGCCAGCAATGGGGCCTTTTACGAGCAGTACTTC. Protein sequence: CASNGAFYEQYF.

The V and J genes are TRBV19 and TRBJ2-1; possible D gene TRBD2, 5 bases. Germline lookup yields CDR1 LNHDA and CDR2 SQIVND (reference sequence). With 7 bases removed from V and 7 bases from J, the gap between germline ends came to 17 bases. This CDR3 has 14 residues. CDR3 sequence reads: CASIAGGPRNEQFF. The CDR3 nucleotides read TGTGCCAGTATAGCCGGAGGACCGAGGAATGAGCAGTTCTTC.

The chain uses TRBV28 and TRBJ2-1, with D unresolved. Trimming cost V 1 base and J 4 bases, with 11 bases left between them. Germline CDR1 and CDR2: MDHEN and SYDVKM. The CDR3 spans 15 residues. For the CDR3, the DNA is TGTGCCAGCAGTTTATCCACTACCACTTACAATGAGCAGTTCTTC. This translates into CASSLSTTTYNEQFF.

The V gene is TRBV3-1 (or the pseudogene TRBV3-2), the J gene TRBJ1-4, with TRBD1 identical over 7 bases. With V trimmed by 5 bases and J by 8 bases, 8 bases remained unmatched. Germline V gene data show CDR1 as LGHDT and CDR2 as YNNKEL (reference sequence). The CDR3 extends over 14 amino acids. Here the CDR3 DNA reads TGTGCCAGCAGCGACAACAGGGGTAACGAAAAACTGTTTTTT. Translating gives CASSDNRGNEKLFF.

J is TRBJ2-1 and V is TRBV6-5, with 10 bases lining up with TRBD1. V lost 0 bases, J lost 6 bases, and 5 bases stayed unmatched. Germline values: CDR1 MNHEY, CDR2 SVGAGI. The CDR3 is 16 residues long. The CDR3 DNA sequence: TGTGCCAGCAGTTACTCCGGGACAGGGGTAGGCAATGAGCAGTTCTTC. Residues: CASSYSGTGVGNEQFF.

CDR3 residues: CASSPARDTFYEQYF. CDR3 in DNA: TGCGCCAGCAGCCCCGCAAGGGACACCTTCTACGAGCAGTACTTC. The chain carries TRBV4-3 and TRBJ2-7; perhaps TRBD1 as D (6 bases). Germline CDR1 LGHNA, CDR2 YSLEER. This CDR3 has 15 residues. V was shortened by 4 bases and J by 3 bases, with 16 bases between the two germline ends.

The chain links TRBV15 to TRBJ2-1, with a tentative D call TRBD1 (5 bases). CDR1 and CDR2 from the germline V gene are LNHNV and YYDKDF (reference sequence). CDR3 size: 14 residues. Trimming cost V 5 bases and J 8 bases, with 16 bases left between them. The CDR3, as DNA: TGTGCCACCAGCTCTAGGGGTCCGGTCGATGAGCAGTTCTTC. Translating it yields CATSSRGPVDEQFF.

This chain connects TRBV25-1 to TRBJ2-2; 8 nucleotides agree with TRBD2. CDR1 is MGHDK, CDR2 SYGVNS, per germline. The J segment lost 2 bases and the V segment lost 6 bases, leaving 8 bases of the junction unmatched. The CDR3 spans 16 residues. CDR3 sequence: CASRVHGGGNTGELFF. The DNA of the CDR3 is TGTGCCAGCAGAGTGCACGGGGGGGGCAACACCGGGGAGCTGTTTTTT.

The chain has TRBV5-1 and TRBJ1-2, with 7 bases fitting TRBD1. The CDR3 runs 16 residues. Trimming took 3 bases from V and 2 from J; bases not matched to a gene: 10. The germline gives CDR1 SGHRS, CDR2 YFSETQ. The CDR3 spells CASSWEGAERNYGYTF. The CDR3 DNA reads TGCGCCAGCAGCTGGGAGGGGGCGGAACGAAACTATGGCTACACCTTC.

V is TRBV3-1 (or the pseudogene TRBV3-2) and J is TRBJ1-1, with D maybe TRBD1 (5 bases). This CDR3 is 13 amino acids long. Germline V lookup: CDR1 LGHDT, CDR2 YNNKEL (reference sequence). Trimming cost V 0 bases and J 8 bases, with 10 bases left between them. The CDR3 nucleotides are TGTGCCAGCAGCCAAGATGCAGGGAGAGAAGCTTTCTTT. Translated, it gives CASSQDAGREAFF.

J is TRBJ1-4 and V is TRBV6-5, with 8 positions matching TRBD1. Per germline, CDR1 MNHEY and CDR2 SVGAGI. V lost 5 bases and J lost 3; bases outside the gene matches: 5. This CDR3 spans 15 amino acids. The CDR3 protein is CASSPSTGANEKLFF. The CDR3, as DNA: TGTGCCAGCAGTCCATCGACAGGGGCTAATGAAAAACTGTTTTTT.

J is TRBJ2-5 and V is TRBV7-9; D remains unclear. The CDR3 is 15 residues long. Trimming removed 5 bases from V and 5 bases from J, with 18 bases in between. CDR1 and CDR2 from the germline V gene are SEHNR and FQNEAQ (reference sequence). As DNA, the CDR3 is TGTGCCAGCAGCGCCACAGTAGGGCTCGAGGAGACCCAGTACTTC. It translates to CASSATVGLEETQYF. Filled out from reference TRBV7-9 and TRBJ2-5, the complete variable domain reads DTGVSQNPRHKITKRGQNVTFRCDPISEHNRLYWYRQTLGQGPEFLTYFQNEAQLEKSRLLSDRFSAERPKGSFSTLEIQRTEQGDSAMYLCASSATVGLEETQYFGPGTRLLVL.

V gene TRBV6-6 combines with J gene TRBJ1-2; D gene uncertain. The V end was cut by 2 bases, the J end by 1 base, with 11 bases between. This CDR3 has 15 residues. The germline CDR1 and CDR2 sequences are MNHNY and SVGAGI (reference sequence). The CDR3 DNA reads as TGTGCCAGCAGTTACCCATCTCAAAATAACTATGGCTACACCTTC. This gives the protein CASSYPSQNNYGYTF.

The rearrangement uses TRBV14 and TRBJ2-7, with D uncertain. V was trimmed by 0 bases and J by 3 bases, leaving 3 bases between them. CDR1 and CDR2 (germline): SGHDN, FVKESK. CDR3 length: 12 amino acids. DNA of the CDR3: TGTGCCAGCAGCCAAGACAGCTACGAGCAGTACTTC. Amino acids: CASSQDSYEQYF.

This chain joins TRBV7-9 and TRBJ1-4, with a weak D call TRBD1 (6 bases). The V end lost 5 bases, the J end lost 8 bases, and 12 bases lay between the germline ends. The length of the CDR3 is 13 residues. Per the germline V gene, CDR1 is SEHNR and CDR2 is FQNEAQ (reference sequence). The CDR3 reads CASSPGTKEKLFF. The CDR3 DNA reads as TGTGCCAGCAGCCCCGGGACAAAAGAAAAACTGTTTTTT.

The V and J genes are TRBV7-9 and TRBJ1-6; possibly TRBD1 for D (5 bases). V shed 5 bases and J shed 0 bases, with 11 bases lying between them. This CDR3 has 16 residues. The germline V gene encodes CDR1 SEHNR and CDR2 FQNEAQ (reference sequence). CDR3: CASSPGEGSYNSPLHF. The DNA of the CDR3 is TGTGCCAGCAGCCCGGGGGAGGGCTCCTATAATTCACCCCTCCACTTT. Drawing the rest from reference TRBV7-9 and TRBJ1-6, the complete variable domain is DTGVSQNPRHKITKRGQNVTFRCDPISEHNRLYWYRQTLGQGPEFLTYFQNEAQLEKSRLLSDRFSAERPKGSFSTLEIQRTEQGDSAMYLCASSPGEGSYNSPLHFGNGTRLTVT.

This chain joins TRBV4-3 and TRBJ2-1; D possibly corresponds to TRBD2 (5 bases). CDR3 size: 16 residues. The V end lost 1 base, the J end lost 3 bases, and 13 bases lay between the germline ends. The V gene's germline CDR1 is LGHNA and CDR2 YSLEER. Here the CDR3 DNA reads TGCGCCAGCAGCCAAGTTACGGGGTCCTTCTACAATGAGCAGTTCTTC. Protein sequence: CASSQVTGSFYNEQFF.

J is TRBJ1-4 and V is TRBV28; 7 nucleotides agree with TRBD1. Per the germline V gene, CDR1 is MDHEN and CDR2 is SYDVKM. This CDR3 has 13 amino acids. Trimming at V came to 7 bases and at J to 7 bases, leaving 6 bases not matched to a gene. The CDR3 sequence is CASTGGLSEKLFF. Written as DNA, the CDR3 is TGTGCCAGCACAGGGGGTTTAAGTGAAAAACTGTTTTTT.

The CDR3 loop is CASSESAQETQYF. The CDR3 DNA reads TGTGCCAGCAGTGAATCGGCCCAAGAGACCCAGTACTTC. V gene TRBV2 combines with J gene TRBJ2-5, with D hard to call. V shed 2 bases and J shed 1 base, with 5 bases lying between them. Germline V gene lookup returns CDR1 SNHLY and CDR2 FYNNEI. This CDR3 contains 13 residues. Supplemented by reference TRBV2 and TRBJ2-5, the full variable domain reads EPEVTQTPSHQVTQMGQEVILRCVPISNHLYFYWYRQILGQKVEFLVSFYNNEISEKSEIFDDQFSVERPDGSNFTLKIRSTKLEDSAMYFCASSESAQETQYFGPGTRLLVL.

CDR3 bases: TGTGCCAGCAGCTTTTCCCGGGACTACATGGATGAGCAGTTCTTC. Its protein product is CASSFSRDYMDEQFF. The rearrangement joins TRBV7-3 to TRBJ2-1, with 7 bases identical to TRBD2. With 3 bases clipped from V and 8 bases from J, the junction kept 10 bases outside the gene matches. The germline V gene has CDR1 SGHTA and CDR2 FQGTGA. CDR3 length: 15 residues.

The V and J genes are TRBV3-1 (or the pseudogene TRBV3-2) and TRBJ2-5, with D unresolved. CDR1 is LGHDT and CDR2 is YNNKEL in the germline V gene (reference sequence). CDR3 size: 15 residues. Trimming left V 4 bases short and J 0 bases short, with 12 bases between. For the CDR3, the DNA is TGTGCCAGCAGCCGCCCCCCGGGCCACCAAGAGACCCAGTACTTC. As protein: CASSRPPGHQETQYF.

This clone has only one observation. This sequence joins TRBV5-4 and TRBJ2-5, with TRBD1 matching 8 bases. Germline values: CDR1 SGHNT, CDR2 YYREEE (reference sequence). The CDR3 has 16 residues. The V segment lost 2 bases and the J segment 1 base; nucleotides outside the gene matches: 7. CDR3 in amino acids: CASSFRAGGLQETQYF. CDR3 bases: TGTGCCAGCAGCTTCCGGGCAGGGGGCCTCCAAGAGACCCAGTACTTC.

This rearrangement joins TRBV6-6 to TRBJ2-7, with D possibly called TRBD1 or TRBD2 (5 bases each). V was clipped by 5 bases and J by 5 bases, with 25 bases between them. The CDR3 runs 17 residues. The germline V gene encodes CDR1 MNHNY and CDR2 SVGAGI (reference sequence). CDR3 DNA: TGTGCCAGCAGTCGGGGACCGGGAATGGGATTTGGGAACGAGCAGTACTTC. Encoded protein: CASSRGPGMGFGNEQYF.